The 9 T cell receptor beta chains below all came from one sample that was sequenced in a study of CDR3 diversity in severe acne (dated by TCRdb to about 2019). The library was built by means of PCR. The run used an Illumina HiSeq 2000. Through fastp at Q25 and MiXCR, TCRdb rebuilt clones from the public reads, retaining in-frame beta chains. Each CDR3 protein gets just one entry, which takes the most common genes and DNA from the rows behind it. Here the sample has some 85,000 distinct CDR3 sequences; approximately 54% occur a single time. Roughly 11% of the sample rests with the top ten. Sequenced material: blood. The source of these receptors is a male donor with severe acne vulgaris.

The V gene is TRBV7-9, the J gene TRBJ2-7, with 7 bases lining up with TRBD1. The junction had 15 bases not matched to a gene; V was cut back by 4 bases and J by 3 bases. Germline V gives CDR1 SEHNR, CDR2 FQNEAQ (reference sequence). This CDR3 region has 17 residues. In DNA form, the CDR3 reads TGTGCCAGCAGCTCACTCAGACAGGGACACTATGGCTACGAGCAGTACTTC. This encodes CASSSLRQGHYGYEQYF.

The rearrangement joins TRBV29-1 to TRBJ2-7; D unresolved. V lost 2 bases to trimming and J lost 3 bases, with 5 bases between them. Looked up from germline, CDR1 is SQVTM and CDR2 is ANQGSEA. The CDR3 spans 11 residues. The CDR3 bases are TGCAGCGTTGAAAAAGGCTACGAGCAGTACTTC. Protein sequence: CSVEKGYEQYF.

The CDR3 here is CASSLAGSSNQPQHF. As DNA, the CDR3 is TGTGCCAGCAGCTTAGCAGGGTCGAGCAATCAGCCCCAGCATTTT. This chain links TRBV7-3 with TRBJ1-5, with a possible D match to TRBD1 (5 bases). This CDR3 has 15 residues. CDR1 is SGHTA and CDR2 is FQGTGA in the germline V gene. Trimming stripped 2 bases from V and 1 base from J, with 9 bases between.

J is TRBJ2-2 and V is TRBV7-9; tentatively, D is TRBD2 (6 bases). This CDR3 comprises 15 residues. Trimming took 6 bases from V and 0 from J, leaving 11 bases between them. Germline V gene data show CDR1 as SEHNR and CDR2 as FQNEAQ (reference sequence). In DNA form, the CDR3 reads TGTGCCAGCAGGAGCGGAGGGTCGAACACCGGGGAGCTGTTTTTT. This sequence encodes CASRSGGSNTGELFF.

With respect to this clonotype: This clone may be a read error of a much larger clone one base away. The chain has TRBV19 and TRBJ2-1; D is perhaps TRBD1 or TRBD2 (5 bases each). Looked up from germline, CDR1 is LNHDA and CDR2 is SQIVND (reference sequence). The V and J ends lost 3 bases and 4 bases respectively, with 16 bases between them. This CDR3 has 16 amino acids. The CDR3 region is CASSMIGEQLYNEQFF. The CDR3 nucleotides read TGTGCCAGTAGTATGATAGGGGAGCAACTTTACAATGAGCAGTTCTTC.

The V gene is TRBV28, the J gene TRBJ1-2; perhaps TRBD1 as D (5 bases). The CDR3 is 14 amino acids. CDR1 is MDHEN and CDR2 is SYDVKM in the germline V gene. V lost 7 bases to trimming and J lost 6 bases, with 18 bases between them. CDR3: CASNQIGRDHGYTF. The CDR3 nucleotides read TGTGCCAGCAACCAAATAGGAAGGGACCATGGCTACACCTTC.

The chain combines TRBV6-1 with TRBJ1-5; D not resolved. Trimming took off 8 bases at V and 1 base at J, with 12 bases between the two ends. The germline V gene encodes CDR1 MNHNS and CDR2 SASEGT. The CDR3 length is 14 residues. The CDR3, as DNA: TGTGCCAGCGTGAACAGTATAAGCAATCAGCCCCAGCATTTT. It codes for CASVNSISNQPQHF.

The chain carries TRBV20-1 and TRBJ2-1; TRBD1 matches at 8 bases. The CDR3 sequence is 13 residues long. Germline CDR1 DFQATT, CDR2 SNEGSKA (reference sequence). With 6 bases clipped from V and 7 bases from J, the junction kept 8 bases outside the gene matches. The CDR3: CSATGGQGNEQFF. In nucleotides, the CDR3 is TGCAGTGCGACCGGCGGACAGGGTAATGAGCAGTTCTTC.

As to this clonotype: Being one base from a much bigger clone, this may be a read error. This chain joins TRBV4-1 and TRBJ1-1; possible D gene TRBD1, 6 bases. Per the germline V gene, CDR1 is MGHRA and CDR2 is YSYEKL. The CDR3 spans 15 residues. Written as DNA, the CDR3 is TGCGCCAACAGCCAAGCCGAACAGGGCGGCACTGAAGCTTTCTTT. Residues: CANSQAEQGGTEAFF.